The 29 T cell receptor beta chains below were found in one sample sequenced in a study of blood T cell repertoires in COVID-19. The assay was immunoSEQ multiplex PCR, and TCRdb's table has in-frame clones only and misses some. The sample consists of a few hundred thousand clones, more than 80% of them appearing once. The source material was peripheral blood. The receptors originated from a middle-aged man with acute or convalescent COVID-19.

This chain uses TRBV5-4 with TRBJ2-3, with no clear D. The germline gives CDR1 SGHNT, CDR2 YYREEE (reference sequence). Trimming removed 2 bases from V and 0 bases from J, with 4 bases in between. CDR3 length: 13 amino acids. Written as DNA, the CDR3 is TGTGCCAGCAGCTTTCTCAGCACAGATACGCAGTATTTT. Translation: CASSFLSTDTQYF.

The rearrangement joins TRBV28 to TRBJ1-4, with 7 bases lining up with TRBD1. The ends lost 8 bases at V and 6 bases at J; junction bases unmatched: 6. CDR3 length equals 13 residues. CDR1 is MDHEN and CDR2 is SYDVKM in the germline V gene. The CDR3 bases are TGTGCCAGCGAGGGGGCTTTTTATGAAAAACTGTTTTTT. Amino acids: CASEGAFYEKLFF. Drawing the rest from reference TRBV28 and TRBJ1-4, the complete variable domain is DVKVTQSSRYLVKRTGEKVFLECVQDMDHENMFWYRQDPGLGLRLIYFSYDVKMKEKGDIPEGYSVSREKKERFSLILESASTNQTSMYLCASEGAFYEKLFFGSGTQLSVL.

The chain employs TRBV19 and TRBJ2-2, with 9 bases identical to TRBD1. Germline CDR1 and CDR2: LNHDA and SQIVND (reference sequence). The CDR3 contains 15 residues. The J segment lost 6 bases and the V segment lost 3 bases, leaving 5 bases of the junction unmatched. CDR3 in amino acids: CASSMRDRAAGELFF. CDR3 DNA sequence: TGTGCCAGTAGTATGCGGGACAGGGCGGCCGGGGAGCTGTTTTTT.

The CDR3 bases are TGTGCCAGCAGCTTATGGGGAACAGGGATCCCCCAAGAGACCCAGTACTTC. It yields the protein CASSLWGTGIPQETQYF. This rearrangement joins TRBV7-8 to TRBJ2-5; TRBD1 might be the D (6 bases). This CDR3 contains 17 residues. The V end lost 2 bases, the J end lost 1 base, and 17 bases lay between the germline ends. Germline lookup yields CDR1 SGHVS and CDR2 FQNEAQ.

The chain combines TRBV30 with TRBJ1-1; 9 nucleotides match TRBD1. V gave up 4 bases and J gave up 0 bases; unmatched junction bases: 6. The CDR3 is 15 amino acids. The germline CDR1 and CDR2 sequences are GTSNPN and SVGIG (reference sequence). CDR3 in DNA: TGTGCCTGGAACCGGGACAGGGTAATGAACACTGAAGCTTTCTTT. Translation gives CAWNRDRVMNTEAFF.

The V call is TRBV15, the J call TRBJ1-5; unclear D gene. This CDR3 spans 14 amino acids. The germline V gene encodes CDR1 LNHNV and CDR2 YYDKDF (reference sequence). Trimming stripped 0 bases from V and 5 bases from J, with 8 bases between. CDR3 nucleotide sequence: TGTGCCACCAGCAGAGAGGACTCCGATCAGCCCCAGCATTTT. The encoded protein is CATSREDSDQPQHF.

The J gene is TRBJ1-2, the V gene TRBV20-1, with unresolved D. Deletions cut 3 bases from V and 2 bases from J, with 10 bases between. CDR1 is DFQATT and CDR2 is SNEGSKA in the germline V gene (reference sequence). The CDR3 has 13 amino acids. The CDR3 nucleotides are TGCAGTGCTAGTTGGCAGGCGAACTATGGCTACACCTTC. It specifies CSASWQANYGYTF.

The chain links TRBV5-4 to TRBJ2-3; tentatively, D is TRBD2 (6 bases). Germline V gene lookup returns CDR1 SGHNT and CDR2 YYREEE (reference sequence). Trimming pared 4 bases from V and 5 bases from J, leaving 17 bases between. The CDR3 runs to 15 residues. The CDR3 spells CASSKGVAAIDTQYF. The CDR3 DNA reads TGTGCCAGCAGCAAAGGAGTAGCGGCCATAGATACGCAGTATTTT.

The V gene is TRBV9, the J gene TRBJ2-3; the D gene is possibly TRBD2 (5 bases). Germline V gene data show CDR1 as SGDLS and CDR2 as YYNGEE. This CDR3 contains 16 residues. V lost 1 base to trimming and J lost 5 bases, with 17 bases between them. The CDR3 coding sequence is TGTGCCAGCAGCGTAATTGGGCAGGAGGTAGGAGATACGCAGTATTTT. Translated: CASSVIGQEVGDTQYF.

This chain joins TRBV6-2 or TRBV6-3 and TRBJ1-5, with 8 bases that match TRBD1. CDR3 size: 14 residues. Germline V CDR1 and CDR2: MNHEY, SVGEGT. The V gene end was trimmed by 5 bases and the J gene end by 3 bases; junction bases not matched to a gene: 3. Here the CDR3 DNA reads TGTGCCAGCAGTGACAGGGGCTACAATCAGCCCCAGCATTTT. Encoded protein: CASSDRGYNQPQHF.

The DNA of the CDR3 is TGTGCCAGCTCCGCCAGAGCGGGTAACCAAGAGACCCAGTACTTC. It translates to CASSARAGNQETQYF. The chain links TRBV5-4 to TRBJ2-5, with D possibly TRBD2 on 6 matching bases. V was cut by 7 bases and J by 0 bases, with 16 bases left in between. Germline V lookup: CDR1 SGHNT, CDR2 YYREEE (reference sequence). The CDR3 sequence is 15 residues long.

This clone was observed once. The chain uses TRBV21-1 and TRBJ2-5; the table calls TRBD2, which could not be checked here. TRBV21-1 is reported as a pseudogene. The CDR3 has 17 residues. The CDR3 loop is CASSKAAAGGLQETQYF. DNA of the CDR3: TGTGCCAGCAGCAAAGCCGCGGCGGGAGGGCTACAAGAGACCCAGTACTTC.

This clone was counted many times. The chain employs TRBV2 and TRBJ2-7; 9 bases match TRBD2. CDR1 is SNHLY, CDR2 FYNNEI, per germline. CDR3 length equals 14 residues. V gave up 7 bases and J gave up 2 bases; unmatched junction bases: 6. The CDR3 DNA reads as TGTGCCAGCAAACAGCGGGGGGACCCCTACGAGCAGTACTTC. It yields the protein CASKQRGDPYEQYF.

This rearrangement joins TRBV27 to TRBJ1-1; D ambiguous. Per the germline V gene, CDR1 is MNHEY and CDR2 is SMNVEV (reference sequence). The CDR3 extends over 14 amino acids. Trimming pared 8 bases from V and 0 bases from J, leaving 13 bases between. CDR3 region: CASGRGRLNTEAFF. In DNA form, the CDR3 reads TGTGCCAGCGGCCGAGGCAGACTGAACACTGAAGCTTTCTTT.

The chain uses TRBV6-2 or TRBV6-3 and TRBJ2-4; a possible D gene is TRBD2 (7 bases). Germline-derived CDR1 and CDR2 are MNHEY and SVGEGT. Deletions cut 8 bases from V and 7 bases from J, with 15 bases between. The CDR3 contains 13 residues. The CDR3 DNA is TGTGCCAGCGGCCTGGGGGGGGGCAACATTCAGTACTTC. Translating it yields CASGLGGGNIQYF.

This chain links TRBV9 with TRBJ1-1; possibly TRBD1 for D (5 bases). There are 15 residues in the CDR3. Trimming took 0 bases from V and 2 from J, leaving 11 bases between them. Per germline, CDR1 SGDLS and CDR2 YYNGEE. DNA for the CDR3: TGTGCCAGCAGCGTAGAGCTGGGGGGAAACACTGAAGCTTTCTTT. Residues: CASSVELGGNTEAFF. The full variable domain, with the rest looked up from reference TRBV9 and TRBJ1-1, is DSGVTQTPKHLITATGQRVTLRCSPRSGDLSVYWYQQSLDQGLQFLIQYYNGEERAKGNILERFSAQQFPDLHSELNLSSLELGDSALYFCASSVELGGNTEAFFGQGTRLTVV.

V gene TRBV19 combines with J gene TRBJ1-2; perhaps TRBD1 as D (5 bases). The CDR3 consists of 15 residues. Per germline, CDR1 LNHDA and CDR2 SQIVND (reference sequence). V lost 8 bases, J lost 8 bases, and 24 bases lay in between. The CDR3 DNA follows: TGTGCCAGTGGTTTTCTGTGGGGACGGAGGGAAGGCTACACCTTC. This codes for CASGFLWGRREGYTF. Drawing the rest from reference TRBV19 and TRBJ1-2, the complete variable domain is DGGITQSPKYLFRKEGQNVTLSCEQNLNHDAMYWYRQDPGQGLRLIYYSQIVNDFQKGDIAEGYSVSREKKESFPLTVTSAQKNPTAFYLCASGFLWGRREGYTFGSGTRLTVV.

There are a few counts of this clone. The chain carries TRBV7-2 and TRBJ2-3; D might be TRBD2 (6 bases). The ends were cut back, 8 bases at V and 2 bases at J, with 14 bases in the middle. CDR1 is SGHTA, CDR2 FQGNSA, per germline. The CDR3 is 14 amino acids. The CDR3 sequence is CASAAAGSTDTQYF. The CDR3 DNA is TGTGCCAGCGCAGCGGCGGGGTCCACAGATACGCAGTATTTT. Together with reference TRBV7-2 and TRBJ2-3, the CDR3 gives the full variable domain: GAGVSQSPSNKVTEKGKDVELRCDPISGHTALYWYRQSLGQGLEFLIYFQGNSAPDKSGLPSDRFSAERTGGSVSTLTIQRTQQEDSAVYLCASAAAGSTDTQYFGPGTRLTVL.

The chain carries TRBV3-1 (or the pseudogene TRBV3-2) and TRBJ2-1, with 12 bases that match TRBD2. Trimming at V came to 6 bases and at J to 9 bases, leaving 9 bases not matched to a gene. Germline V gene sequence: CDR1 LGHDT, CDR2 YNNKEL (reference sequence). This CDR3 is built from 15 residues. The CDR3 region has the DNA TGTGCCAGCAGGGAACTAGCGGGGGGTCTAGGTGAGCAGTTCTTC. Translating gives CASRELAGGLGEQFF.

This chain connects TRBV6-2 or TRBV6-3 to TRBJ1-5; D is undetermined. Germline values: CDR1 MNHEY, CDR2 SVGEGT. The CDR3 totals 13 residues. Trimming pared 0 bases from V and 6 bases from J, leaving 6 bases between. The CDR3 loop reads CASSYSPSQPQHF. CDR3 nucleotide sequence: TGTGCCAGCAGTTACTCGCCTAGTCAGCCCCAGCATTTT.

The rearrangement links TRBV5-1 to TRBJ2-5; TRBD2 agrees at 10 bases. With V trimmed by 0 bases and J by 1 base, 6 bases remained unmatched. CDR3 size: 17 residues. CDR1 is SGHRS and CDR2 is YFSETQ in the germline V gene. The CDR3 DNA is TGCGCCAGCAGCTTGGCCGCACTAGCGGGGTTCCAAGAGACCCAGTACTTC. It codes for CASSLAALAGFQETQYF.

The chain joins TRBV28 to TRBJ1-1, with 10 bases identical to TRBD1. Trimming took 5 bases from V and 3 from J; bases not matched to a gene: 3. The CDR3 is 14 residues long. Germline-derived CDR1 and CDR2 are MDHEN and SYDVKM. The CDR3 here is CASSAGTGDTEAFF. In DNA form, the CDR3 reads TGTGCCAGCAGTGCGGGGACAGGGGACACTGAAGCTTTCTTT. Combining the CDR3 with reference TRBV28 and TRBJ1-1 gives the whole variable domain DVKVTQSSRYLVKRTGEKVFLECVQDMDHENMFWYRQDPGLGLRLIYFSYDVKMKEKGDIPEGYSVSREKKERFSLILESASTNQTSMYLCASSAGTGDTEAFFGQGTRLTVV.

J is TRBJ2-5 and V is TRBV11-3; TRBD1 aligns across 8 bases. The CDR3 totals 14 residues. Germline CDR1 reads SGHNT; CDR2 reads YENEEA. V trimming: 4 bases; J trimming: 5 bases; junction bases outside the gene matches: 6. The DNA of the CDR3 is TGTGCCAGCAGCTCTCGGCAGGGGGCGGAGACCCAGTACTTC. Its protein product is CASSSRQGAETQYF.

CDR3: CASREAGGSYNEQFF. The CDR3 region has the DNA TGTGCCAGCAGAGAGGCGGGGGGGTCCTACAATGAGCAGTTCTTC. The chain employs TRBV27 and TRBJ2-1, with TRBD2 matching over 9 bases. V shed 6 bases, J shed 1 base, and the junction held 4 bases outside the gene matches. The CDR3 sequence is 15 residues long. Germline CDR1 and CDR2: MNHEY and SMNVEV (reference sequence).

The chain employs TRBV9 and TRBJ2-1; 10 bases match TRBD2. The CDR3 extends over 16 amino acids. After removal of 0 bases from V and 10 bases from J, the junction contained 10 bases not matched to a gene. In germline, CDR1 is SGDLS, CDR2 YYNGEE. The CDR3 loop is CASSVERTSGPREQFF. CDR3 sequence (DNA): TGTGCCAGCAGCGTAGAAAGGACTAGCGGCCCCAGGGAGCAGTTCTTC.

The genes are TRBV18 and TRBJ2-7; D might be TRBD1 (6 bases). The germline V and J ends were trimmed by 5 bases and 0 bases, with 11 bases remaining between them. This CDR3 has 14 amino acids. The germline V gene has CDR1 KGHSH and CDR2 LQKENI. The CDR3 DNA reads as TGTGCCAGCTCAGCTCGGACAGCCTCCTACGAGCAGTACTTC. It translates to CASSARTASYEQYF.

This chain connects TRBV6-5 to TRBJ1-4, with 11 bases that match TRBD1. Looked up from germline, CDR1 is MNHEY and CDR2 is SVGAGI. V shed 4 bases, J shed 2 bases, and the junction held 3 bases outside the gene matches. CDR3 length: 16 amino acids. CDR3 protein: CASSWTGGGTNEKLFF. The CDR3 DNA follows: TGTGCCAGCAGTTGGACAGGGGGCGGGACTAATGAAAAACTGTTTTTT.

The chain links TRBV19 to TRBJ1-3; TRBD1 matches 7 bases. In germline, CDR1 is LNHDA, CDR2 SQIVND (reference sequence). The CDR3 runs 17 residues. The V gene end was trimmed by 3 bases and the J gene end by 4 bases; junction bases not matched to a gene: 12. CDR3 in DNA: TGTGCCAGTAGTATTCGTCGTGGAGGGGGCCGCGGAAACACCATATATTTT. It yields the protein CASSIRRGGGRGNTIYF.

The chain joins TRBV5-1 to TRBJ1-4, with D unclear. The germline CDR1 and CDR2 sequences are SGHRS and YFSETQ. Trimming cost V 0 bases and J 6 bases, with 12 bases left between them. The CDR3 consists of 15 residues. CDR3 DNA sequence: TGCGCCAGCAGCTTGGCGGAGGGTAAGTATGAAAAACTGTTTTTT. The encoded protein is CASSLAEGKYEKLFF. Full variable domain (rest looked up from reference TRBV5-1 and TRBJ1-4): KAGVTQTPRYLIKTRGQQVTLSCSPISGHRSVSWYQQTPGQGLQFLFEYFSETQRNKGNFPGRFSGRQFSNSRSEMNVSTLELGDSALYLCASSLAEGKYEKLFFGSGTQLSVL.